This TCR beta chain was found in a study of T-cell memory formation after mild COVID-19. Germline assignment: CDR1 SEHNR and CDR2 FQNEAQ (reference sequence). V was pared by 0 bases and J by 1 base, with 6 bases between. This CDR3 is 14 amino acids long. TCRdb reanalysed the 5' RACE reads using MiXCR and keeps one entry per CDR3 protein. Of approximately 100,000 distinct CDR3 sequences listed, around 12% are singletons. Findings and caveats of the study: Unconfirmed was the SARS-CoV-2 specificity of second-wave clones that peaked on day 37.

With regard to this clonotype: Its antigen is currently unknown.

The genes are TRBV7-9 and TRBJ1-1; D gene unclear. What was sequenced was PBMCs or a T cell subset sorted from them (not recorded which). The TCR originated in an adult woman who had mild COVID-19 (a few samples of this study predate the infection). Cell type and time point are not known. The CDR3, as DNA: TGTGCCAGCAGCTTAGCATACGGGAACACTGAAGCTTTCTTT. It yields the protein CASSLAYGNTEAFF.